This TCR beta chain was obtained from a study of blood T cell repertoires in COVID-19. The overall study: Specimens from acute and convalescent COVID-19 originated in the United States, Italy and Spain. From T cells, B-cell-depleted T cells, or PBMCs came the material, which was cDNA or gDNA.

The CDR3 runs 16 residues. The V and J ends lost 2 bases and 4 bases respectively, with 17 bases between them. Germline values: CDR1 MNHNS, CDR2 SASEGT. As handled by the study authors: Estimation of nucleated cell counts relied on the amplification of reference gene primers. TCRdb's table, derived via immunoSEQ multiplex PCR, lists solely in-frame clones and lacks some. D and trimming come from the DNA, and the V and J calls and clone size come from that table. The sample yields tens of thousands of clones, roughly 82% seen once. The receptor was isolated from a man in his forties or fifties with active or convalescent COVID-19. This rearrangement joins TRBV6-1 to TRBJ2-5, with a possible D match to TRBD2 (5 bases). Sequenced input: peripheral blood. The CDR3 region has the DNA TGTGCCAGCAGTGAACGTGGGTCCGGGGTGGCAGAGACCCAGTACTTC. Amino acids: CASSERGSGVAETQYF.